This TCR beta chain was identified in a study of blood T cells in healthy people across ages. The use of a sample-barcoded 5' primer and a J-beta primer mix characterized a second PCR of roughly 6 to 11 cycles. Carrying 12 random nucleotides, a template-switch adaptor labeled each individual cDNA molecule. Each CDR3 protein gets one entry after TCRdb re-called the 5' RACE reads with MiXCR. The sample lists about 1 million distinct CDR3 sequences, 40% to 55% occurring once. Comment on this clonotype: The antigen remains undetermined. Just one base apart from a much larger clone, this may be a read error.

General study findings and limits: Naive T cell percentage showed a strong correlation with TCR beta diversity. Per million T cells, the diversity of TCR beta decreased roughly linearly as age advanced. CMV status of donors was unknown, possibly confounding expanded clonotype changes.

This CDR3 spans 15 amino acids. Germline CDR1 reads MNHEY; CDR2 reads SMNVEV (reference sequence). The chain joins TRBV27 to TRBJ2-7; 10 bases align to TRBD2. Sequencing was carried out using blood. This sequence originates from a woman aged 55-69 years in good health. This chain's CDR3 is CAGSTVAGGIYEQYF. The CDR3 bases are TGTGCCGGCAGTACAGTAGCGGGAGGCATTTACGAGCAGTACTTC.